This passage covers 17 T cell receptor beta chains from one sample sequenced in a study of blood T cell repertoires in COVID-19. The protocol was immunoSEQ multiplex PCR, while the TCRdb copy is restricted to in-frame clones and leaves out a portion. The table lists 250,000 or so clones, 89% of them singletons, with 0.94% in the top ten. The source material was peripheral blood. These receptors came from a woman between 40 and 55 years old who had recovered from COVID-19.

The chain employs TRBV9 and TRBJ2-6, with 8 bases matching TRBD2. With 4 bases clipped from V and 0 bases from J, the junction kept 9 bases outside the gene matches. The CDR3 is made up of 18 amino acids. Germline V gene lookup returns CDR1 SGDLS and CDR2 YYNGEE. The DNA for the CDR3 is TGTGCCAGCAGCCCCCGGACTAGCATGGCCTCTGGGGCCAACGTCCTGACTTTC. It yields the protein CASSPRTSMASGANVLTF.

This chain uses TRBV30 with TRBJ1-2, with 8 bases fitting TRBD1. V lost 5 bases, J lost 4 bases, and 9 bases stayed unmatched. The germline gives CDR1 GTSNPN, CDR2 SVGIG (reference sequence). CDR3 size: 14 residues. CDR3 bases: TGTGCCTGGCACGTCAGGGGGCTAGGCTATGGCTACACCTTC. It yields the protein CAWHVRGLGYGYTF.

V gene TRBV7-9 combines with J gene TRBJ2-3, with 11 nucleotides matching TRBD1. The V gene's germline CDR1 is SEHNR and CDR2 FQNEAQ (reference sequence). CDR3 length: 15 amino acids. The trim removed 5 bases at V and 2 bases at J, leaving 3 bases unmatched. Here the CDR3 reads CASSPGQGATDTQYF. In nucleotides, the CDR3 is TGTGCCAGCAGCCCTGGACAGGGGGCCACAGATACGCAGTATTTT.

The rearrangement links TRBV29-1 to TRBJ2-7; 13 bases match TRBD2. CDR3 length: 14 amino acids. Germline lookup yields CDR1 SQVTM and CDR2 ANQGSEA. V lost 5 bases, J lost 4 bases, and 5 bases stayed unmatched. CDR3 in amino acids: CSVTSGRAGYEQYF. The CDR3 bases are TGCAGCGTTACTAGCGGGAGGGCCGGATACGAGCAGTACTTC.

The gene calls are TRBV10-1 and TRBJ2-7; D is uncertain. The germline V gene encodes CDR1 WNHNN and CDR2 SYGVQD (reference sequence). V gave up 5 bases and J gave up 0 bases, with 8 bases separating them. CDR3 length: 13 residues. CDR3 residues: CASSPGISYEQYF. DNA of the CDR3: TGCGCCAGCAGTCCAGGCATCTCCTACGAGCAGTACTTC.

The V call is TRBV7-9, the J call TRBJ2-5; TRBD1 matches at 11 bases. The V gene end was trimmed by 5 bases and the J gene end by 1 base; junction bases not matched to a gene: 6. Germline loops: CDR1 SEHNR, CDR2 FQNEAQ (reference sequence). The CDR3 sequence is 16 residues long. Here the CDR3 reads CASSQGTGGTQETQYF. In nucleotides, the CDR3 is TGTGCCAGCAGCCAAGGGACAGGGGGAACCCAAGAGACCCAGTACTTC.

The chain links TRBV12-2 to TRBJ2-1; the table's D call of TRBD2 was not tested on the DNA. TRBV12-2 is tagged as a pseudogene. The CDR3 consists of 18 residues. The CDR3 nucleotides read TGTGCAAGTCGCCCACCCCTAGTGGAGCAATCCTACTGGGATGAGCAGTTCTTC. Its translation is CASRPPLVEQSYWDEQFF.

In DNA, the CDR3 is TGCGCCAGCAGCTTGCGATCGATGGGCACCCCCACAGATACGCAGTATTTT. The encoded protein is CASSLRSMGTPTDTQYF. The chain uses TRBV5-1 and TRBJ2-3, with unresolved D. Germline CDR1 and CDR2: SGHRS and YFSETQ. V lost 1 base and J 2 bases, leaving 17 bases between the germline ends. This CDR3 contains 17 residues.

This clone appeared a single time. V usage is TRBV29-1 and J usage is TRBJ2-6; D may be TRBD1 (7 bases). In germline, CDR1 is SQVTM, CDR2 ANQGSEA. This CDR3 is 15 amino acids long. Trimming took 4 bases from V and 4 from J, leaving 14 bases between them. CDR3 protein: CSVVQGGYGANVLTF. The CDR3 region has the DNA TGCAGCGTTGTGCAGGGGGGCTACGGGGCCAACGTCCTGACTTTC.

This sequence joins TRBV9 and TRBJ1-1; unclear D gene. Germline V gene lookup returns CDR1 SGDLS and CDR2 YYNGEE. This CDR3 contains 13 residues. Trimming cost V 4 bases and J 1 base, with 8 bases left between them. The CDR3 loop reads CASSPGTNTEAFF. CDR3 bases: TGTGCCAGCAGCCCGGGAACGAACACTGAAGCTTTCTTT.

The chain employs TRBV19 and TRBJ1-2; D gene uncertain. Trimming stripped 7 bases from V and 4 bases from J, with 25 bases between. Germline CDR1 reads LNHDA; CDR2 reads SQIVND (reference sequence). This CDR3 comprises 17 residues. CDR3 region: CASNPTPRMTIGYGYTF. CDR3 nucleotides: TGTGCCAGTAACCCCACCCCCCGAATGACAATCGGCTATGGCTACACCTTC.

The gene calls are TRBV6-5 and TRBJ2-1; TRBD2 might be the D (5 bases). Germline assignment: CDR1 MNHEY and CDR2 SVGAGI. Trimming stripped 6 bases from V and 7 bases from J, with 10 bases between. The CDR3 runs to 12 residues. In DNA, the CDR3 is TGTGCCAGCAGGCTGGGAGTTAATGAGCAGTTCTTC. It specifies CASRLGVNEQFF.

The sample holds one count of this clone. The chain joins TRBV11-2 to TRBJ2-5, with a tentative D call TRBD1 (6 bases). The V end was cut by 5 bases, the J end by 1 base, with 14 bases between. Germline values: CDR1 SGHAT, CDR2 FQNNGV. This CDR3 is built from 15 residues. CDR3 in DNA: TGTGCCAGCAGCACTCTTCAAGGGGGCCAAGAGACCCAGTACTTC. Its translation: CASSTLQGGQETQYF.

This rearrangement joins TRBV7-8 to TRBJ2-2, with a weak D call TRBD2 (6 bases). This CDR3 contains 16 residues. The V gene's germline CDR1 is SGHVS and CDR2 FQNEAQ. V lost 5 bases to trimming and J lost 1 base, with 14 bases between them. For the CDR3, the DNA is TGTGCCAGCAGCCCCCATGGAGGGTTGAACACCGGGGAGCTGTTTTTT. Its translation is CASSPHGGLNTGELFF.

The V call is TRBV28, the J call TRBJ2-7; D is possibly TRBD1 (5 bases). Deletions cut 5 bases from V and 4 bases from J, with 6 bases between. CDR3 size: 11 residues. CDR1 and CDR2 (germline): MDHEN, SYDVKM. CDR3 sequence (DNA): TGTGCCAGCAGTGCAGGGTACGAGCAGTACTTC. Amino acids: CASSAGYEQYF.

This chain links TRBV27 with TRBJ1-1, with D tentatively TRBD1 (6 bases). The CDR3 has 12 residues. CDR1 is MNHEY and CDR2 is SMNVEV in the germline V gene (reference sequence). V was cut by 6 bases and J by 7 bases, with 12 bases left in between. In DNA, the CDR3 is TGTGCCAGCAGCCGAGGACAGAATGAAGCTTTCTTT. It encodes CASSRGQNEAFF.

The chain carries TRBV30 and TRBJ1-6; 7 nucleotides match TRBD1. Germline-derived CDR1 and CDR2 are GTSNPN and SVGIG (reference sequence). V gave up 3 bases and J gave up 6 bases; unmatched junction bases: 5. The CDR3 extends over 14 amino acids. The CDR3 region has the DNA TGTGCCTGGAGGAACAGGGGTTTTAATTCACCCCTCCACTTT. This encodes CAWRNRGFNSPLHF.